What follows is one TCR beta chain and its context. Antigen specificity is unknown. The treatment: roughly nine-day PBMC culture with coronavirus spike peptide pools or control peptides (ViraFEST assay). This record belongs to a study of vaccination and CD4 T cells after COVID-19. About the study: Cells received overlapping spike peptides from SARS-CoV-2, HCoV-NL63, HCoV-OC43 and HCoV-229E as stimulation.

The CDR3 is 14 residues long. Germline loops: CDR1 SQVTM, CDR2 ANQGSEA. The J segment lost 2 bases and the V segment lost 5 bases, leaving 8 bases of the junction unmatched. The assay that was used to sequence DNA from cultured CD4+ T cells was the Oncomine TCR Beta short-read assay. MiXCR was run by TCRdb on the PCR reads, yielding one entry per CDR3 protein. This table holds 18,000 or so distinct CDR3 sequences, roughly half found once. The sample was CD4+ T cells from blood, cultured in vitro. This TCR was sampled from a human donor who had recovered from COVID-19. V is TRBV29-1 and J is TRBJ2-5; 7 nucleotides match TRBD2. The CDR3 DNA follows: TGCAGCGTTTGGGGAAGGCGGGAGCAAGAGACCCAGTACTTC. This sequence encodes CSVWGRREQETQYF.